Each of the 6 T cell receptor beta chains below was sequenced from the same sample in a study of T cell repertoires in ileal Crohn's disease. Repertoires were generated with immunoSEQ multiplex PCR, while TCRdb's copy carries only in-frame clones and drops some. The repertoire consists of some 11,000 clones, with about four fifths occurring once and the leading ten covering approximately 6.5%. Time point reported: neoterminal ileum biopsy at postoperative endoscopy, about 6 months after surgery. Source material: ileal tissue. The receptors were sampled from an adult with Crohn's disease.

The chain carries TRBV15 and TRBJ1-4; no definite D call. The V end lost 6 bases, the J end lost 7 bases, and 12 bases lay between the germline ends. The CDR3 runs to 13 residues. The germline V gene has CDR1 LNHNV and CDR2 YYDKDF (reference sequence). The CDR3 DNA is TGTGCCACCAGACCCAACCGGGGTGAAAAACTGTTTTTT. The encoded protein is CATRPNRGEKLFF. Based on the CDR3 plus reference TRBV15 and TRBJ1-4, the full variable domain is DAMVIQNPRYQVTQFGKPVTLSCSQTLNHNVMYWYQQKSSQAPKLLFHYYDKDFNNEADTPDNFQSRRPNTSFCFLDIRSPGLGDTAMYLCATRPNRGEKLFFGSGTQLSVL.

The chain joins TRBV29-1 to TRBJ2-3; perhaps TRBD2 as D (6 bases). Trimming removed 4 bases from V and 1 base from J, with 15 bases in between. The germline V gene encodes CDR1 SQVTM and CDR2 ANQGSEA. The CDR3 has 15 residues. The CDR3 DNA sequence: TGCAGCGTTGGACACCAAGGAGGGGGCACAGATACGCAGTATTTT. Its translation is CSVGHQGGGTDTQYF.

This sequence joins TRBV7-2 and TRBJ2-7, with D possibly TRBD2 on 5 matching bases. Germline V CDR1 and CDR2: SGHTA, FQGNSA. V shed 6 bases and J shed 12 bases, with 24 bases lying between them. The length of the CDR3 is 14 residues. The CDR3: CASSQGSPVLEGYF. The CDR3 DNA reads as TGTGCCAGCAGTCAAGGGTCCCCTGTTCTTGAGGGGTACTTC.

CDR3 amino acids: CASSLSDTSTDTQYF. CDR3 DNA sequence: TGTGCCAGCAGCCTATCGGACACCAGCACAGATACGCAGTATTTT. The chain has TRBV7-2 and TRBJ2-3; tentative D call: TRBD1 (5 bases). Trimming cost V 5 bases and J 0 bases, with 12 bases left between them. The CDR3 spans 15 residues. Germline loops: CDR1 SGHTA, CDR2 FQGNSA. Looking up the rest from reference TRBV7-2 and TRBJ2-3 gives the full variable domain: GAGVSQSPSNKVTEKGKDVELRCDPISGHTALYWYRQSLGQGLEFLIYFQGNSAPDKSGLPSDRFSAERTGGSVSTLTIQRTQQEDSAVYLCASSLSDTSTDTQYFGPGTRLTVL.

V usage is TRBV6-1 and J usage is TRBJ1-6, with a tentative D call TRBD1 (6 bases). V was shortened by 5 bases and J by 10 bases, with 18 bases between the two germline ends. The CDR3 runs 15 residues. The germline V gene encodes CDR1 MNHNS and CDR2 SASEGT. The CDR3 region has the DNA TGTGCCAGCAGTATACACAGGGATTGGGGGTCACCCCTCCACTTT. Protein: CASSIHRDWGSPLHF.

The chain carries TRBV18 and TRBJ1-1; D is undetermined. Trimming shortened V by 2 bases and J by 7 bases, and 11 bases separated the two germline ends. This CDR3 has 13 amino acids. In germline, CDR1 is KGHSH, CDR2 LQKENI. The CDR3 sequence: CASSPEVRVEAFF. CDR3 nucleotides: TGTGCCAGCTCACCAGAGGTCCGGGTTGAAGCTTTCTTT.